The 17 T cell receptor beta chains listed next were all sequenced from one sample in a study of siplizumab effects on memory and regulatory T cells. Sequencing was performed with immunoSEQ multiplex PCR; in TCRdb, only in-frame clones are kept and a portion is missing. The sample contains under 140,000 clones, around 90% of which appear only once. Sequencing was carried out using CD4+ T cells sorted from blood. The origin of the receptors is a human donor in good health.

The V and J genes are TRBV29-1 and TRBJ1-2, with D unclear. The CDR3 runs to 12 residues. Trimming removed 3 bases from V and 4 bases from J, with 9 bases in between. Germline assignment: CDR1 SQVTM and CDR2 ANQGSEA. CDR3 loop: CSVENSPYGYTF. The CDR3 DNA reads TGCAGCGTTGAGAACAGCCCCTATGGCTACACCTTC.

The V gene is TRBV7-9, the J gene TRBJ2-3; the match to TRBD2 covers 13 bases. CDR1 and CDR2 (germline): SEHNR, FQNEAQ (reference sequence). The CDR3 contains 15 residues. Trimming removed 5 bases from V and 6 bases from J; junction bases left unmatched: 5. CDR3 sequence reads: CASSRTSGGVDTQYF. Here the CDR3 DNA reads TGTGCCAGCAGCCGTACTAGCGGGGGGGTGGATACGCAGTATTTT.

CDR3 sequence reads: CASSLRSWEQPQHF. CDR3 bases: TGTGCCAGCAGCCTTAGGTCCTGGGAGCAGCCCCAGCATTTT. V usage is TRBV6-5 and J usage is TRBJ1-5; D gene unclear. Germline V CDR1 and CDR2: MNHEY, SVGAGI. CDR3 length equals 14 residues. Trimming removed 6 bases from V and 7 bases from J, with 16 bases in between.

The chain uses TRBV5-1 and TRBJ1-1; D may be TRBD1 (5 bases). Trimming removed 4 bases at V and 5 bases at J, with 12 bases between. The CDR3 loop spans 13 amino acids. The germline V gene encodes CDR1 SGHRS and CDR2 YFSETQ. The CDR3 DNA sequence: TGCGCCAGCAGCCGGGGGGTAGAGACTGAAGCTTTCTTT. The encoded protein is CASSRGVETEAFF.

CDR3 in amino acids: CASSYGSGAKNTEAFF. CDR3 DNA: TGTGCCAGCAGTTACGGTTCCGGGGCAAAGAACACTGAAGCTTTCTTT. This chain connects TRBV6-5 to TRBJ1-1; D may be TRBD1 (5 bases). Germline assignment: CDR1 MNHEY and CDR2 SVGAGI. The CDR3 totals 16 residues. V lost 2 bases and J lost 1, with 14 bases in between.

The gene calls are TRBV19 and TRBJ2-7, with D possibly TRBD2 on 5 matching bases. The CDR3 runs 11 residues. Germline V CDR1 and CDR2: LNHDA, SQIVND (reference sequence). Trimming left V 11 bases short and J 6 bases short, with 14 bases between. Here the CDR3 DNA reads TGTGCCTCTGGAGGACGAAGCGAGCAGTACTTC. Translated: CASGGRSEQYF.

The gene calls are TRBV2 and TRBJ2-1; D perhaps matches TRBD1 (5 bases). V lost 3 bases and J lost 9, with 12 bases in between. The CDR3 contains 13 residues. CDR1 SNHLY and CDR2 FYNNEI come from the germline V gene. CDR3 residues: CASSEDNRGEQFF. DNA of the CDR3: TGTGCCAGCAGTGAGGACAACCGCGGTGAGCAGTTCTTC.

Note on this clone: Other DNA sequences of this sample code for an identical CDR3. In DNA, the CDR3 is TGTGCCAGCAGCTTCAGGTCTGATACGCAGTATTTT. Residues: CASSFRSDTQYF. This chain joins TRBV5-4 and TRBJ2-3, with no clear D. The ends were cut back, 2 bases at V and 6 bases at J, with 7 bases in the middle. The germline V gene encodes CDR1 SGHNT and CDR2 YYREEE (reference sequence). This CDR3 spans 12 amino acids.

For this clone: Other DNA sequences from this sample encode an identical CDR3 as well. This chain connects TRBV7-2 to TRBJ2-7; D unclear. The V gene's germline CDR1 is SGHTA and CDR2 FQGNSA. Trimming took off 4 bases at V and 2 bases at J, with 3 bases between the two ends. This CDR3 has 11 amino acids. CDR3 in DNA: TGTGCCAGCAGCTCTGCCTACGAGCAGTACTTC. Translating it yields CASSSAYEQYF. The full variable domain, rest sourced from reference TRBV7-2 and TRBJ2-7, is GAGVSQSPSNKVTEKGKDVELRCDPISGHTALYWYRQSLGQGLEFLIYFQGNSAPDKSGLPSDRFSAERTGGSVSTLTIQRTQQEDSAVYLCASSSAYEQYFGPGTRLTVT.

Here the CDR3 reads CASSYPDRGMDIQYF. As DNA, the CDR3 is TGTGCCAGCAGTTATCCGGACAGGGGGATGGACATTCAGTACTTC. The chain joins TRBV6-6 to TRBJ2-4, with 10 nucleotides matching TRBD1. The length of the CDR3 is 15 residues. Unmatched junction bases numbered 7, after V lost 3 bases and J lost 8 bases. Germline values: CDR1 MNHNY, CDR2 SVGAGI (reference sequence).

This chain joins TRBV15 and TRBJ2-7; 8 bases are a match to TRBD1. The CDR3 has 13 amino acids. CDR1 is LNHNV and CDR2 is YYDKDF in the germline V gene (reference sequence). V was pared by 11 bases and J by 2 bases, with 8 bases of the junction left unmatched. This CDR3 is CACGQGNPYEQYF. CDR3 sequence (DNA): TGTGCCTGTGGACAGGGAAACCCCTACGAGCAGTACTTC. Filled out from reference TRBV15 and TRBJ2-7, the complete variable domain reads DAMVIQNPRYQVTQFGKPVTLSCSQTLNHNVMYWYQQKSSQAPKLLFHYYDKDFNNEADTPDNFQSRRPNTSFCFLDIRSPGLGDTAMYLCACGQGNPYEQYFGPGTRLTVT.

The CDR3 DNA sequence: TGTGCCAGCAGTGGACTAGCGGGTTACAGCGGGGAGCTGTTTTTT. It translates to CASSGLAGYSGELFF. The chain links TRBV2 to TRBJ2-2, with TRBD2 matching 10 bases. This CDR3 region has 15 residues. The germline V gene encodes CDR1 SNHLY and CDR2 FYNNEI. V trimming: 4 bases; J trimming: 7 bases; junction bases outside the gene matches: 6.

The chain has TRBV9 and TRBJ2-2; D remains ambiguous. V lost 2 bases and J 3 bases, leaving 14 bases between the germline ends. There are 16 residues in the CDR3. The germline gives CDR1 SGDLS, CDR2 YYNGEE. The CDR3 is CASSVGNLRYTGELFF. The CDR3 bases are TGTGCCAGCAGCGTTGGCAATTTGAGGTACACCGGGGAGCTGTTTTTT.

The chain links TRBV11-1 to TRBJ2-2, with D possibly matching TRBD1 (6 bases). V was pared by 4 bases and J by 5 bases, with 11 bases between. Germline V gene data show CDR1 as SGHAT and CDR2 as FQDESV (reference sequence). The CDR3 sequence is 14 residues long. The CDR3 DNA reads TGTGCCAGCAGCTACCCGGGACAAACCGGGGAGCTGTTTTTT. This sequence encodes CASSYPGQTGELFF.

CDR3 bases: TGTGCCAGCAGCCCCTTAGCCAACAGGGCGGGTCAGTACTTC. As protein: CASSPLANRAGQYF. The gene calls are TRBV7-2 and TRBJ2-4; the D gene is possibly TRBD1 (6 bases). Trimming cost V 5 bases and J 12 bases, with 20 bases left between them. The germline gives CDR1 SGHTA, CDR2 FQGNSA. The CDR3 is 14 residues long.

The chain recombines TRBV10-3 with TRBJ2-4; 8 nucleotides match TRBD2. Germline assignment: CDR1 ENHRY and CDR2 SYGVKD. Trimming cost V 3 bases and J 0 bases; bases outside gene matches: 7. The CDR3 contains 17 residues. This CDR3 is CAISDALAGQAKNIQYF. In DNA form, the CDR3 reads TGTGCCATCAGTGATGCCCTAGCGGGTCAAGCCAAAAACATTCAGTACTTC.

The chain combines TRBV7-2 with TRBJ1-5; D is unresolved. Germline CDR1 SGHTA, CDR2 FQGNSA. CDR3 length: 14 amino acids. V was pared by 5 bases and J by 4 bases, with 12 bases between. The CDR3 reads CASSPFSMNQPQHF. CDR3 sequence (DNA): TGTGCCAGCAGCCCGTTTTCGATGAATCAGCCCCAGCATTTT.